This T cell receptor beta chain was documented in a study of control samples from healthy donors and cancer patients (dated by TCRdb to 2020 to 2021). At the junction V is shortened by 7 bases and J by 5 bases; bases outside the gene matches: 7. As encoded in the germline V gene, CDR1 is WSHSY while CDR2 is SAAADI. From the cysteine up to the phenylalanine, the CDR3 has a length of 14 residues. CDR3 DNA only is kept here, 42 bases in frame from base 1. Libraries were made using the immunoSEQ multiplex PCR assay. In its TCRdb copy, this immuneACCESS table keeps in-frame sequences only and misses some clones. Where compared with another copy, unresolved V genes explain less than half of these, and the others have no known cause. In all, the sample holds about 60,000 clones, and over 75% of those were seen once. The ten largest clones take up 3.5% to 4% of the sample. This clone occurred once. There is no known antigen for this receptor. The input lacks base qualities; no much larger clone sits a single base away.

The specimen was blood. This chain is built from TRBV10-2 and TRBJ2-1; a stretch of 8 junction bases matches TRBD2. This receptor was obtained from a man aged 50-59 years in good health. The DNA sequence reads TGCGCCAGCATCGATCGCGGGAGGAACAATGAGCAGTTCTTC. Translated, this is CASIDRGRNNEQFF.